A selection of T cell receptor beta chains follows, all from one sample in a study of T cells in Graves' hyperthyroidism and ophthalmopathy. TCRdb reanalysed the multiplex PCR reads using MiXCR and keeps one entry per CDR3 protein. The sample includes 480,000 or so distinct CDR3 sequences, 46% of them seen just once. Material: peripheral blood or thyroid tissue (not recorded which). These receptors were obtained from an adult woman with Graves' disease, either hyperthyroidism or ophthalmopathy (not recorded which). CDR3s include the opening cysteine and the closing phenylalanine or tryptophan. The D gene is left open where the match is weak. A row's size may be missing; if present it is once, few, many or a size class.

DNA: TGCGCCAGCAGATTGGGGGACGGCAACTCTGGAAACACCATATATTTT
CDR3: CASRLGDGNSGNTIYF
J: TRBJ1-3
D: .
V: TRBV5-1
size: many

DNA: TGTGCCAGCAGTTTAGGCTCGGAAGATACGCAGTATTTT
CDR3: CASSLGSEDTQYF
J: TRBJ2-3
D: .
V: TRBV12-3/TRBV12-4
size: once

DNA: TGTGCCAGCAGTTTCGAGGGGGGAAAACTGTTTTTT
CDR3: CASSFEGGKLFF
J: TRBJ1-4
D: .
V: TRBV12-3/TRBV12-4
size: .

DNA: TGCAGCGTTGGAGGGCACGGACAGCCCCAGCATTTT
CDR3: CSVGGHGQPQHF
J: TRBJ1-5
D: .
V: TRBV29-1
size: many

DNA: TGTGCCAGTAGGCACGGACAGTACGGCCTCCACTTT
CDR3: CASRHGQYGLHF
J: TRBJ1-6
D: .
V: TRBV19
size: .

DNA: TGCGCCAGCAGCGTGGGACAGCCCCAGCATTTT
CDR3: CASSVGQPQHF
J: TRBJ1-5
D: .
V: TRBV5-1
size: .

DNA: TGCAGTGCTAGAGCCGTATCGGGAGAGTTGAGCTCCTATAATTCACCCCTCCACTTT
CDR3: CSARAVSGELSSYNSPLHF
J: TRBJ1-6
D: .
V: TRBV20-1
size: many

DNA: TGTGCCAGCAGCAACAGGGGTTCTGGTGGCTACACCTTC
CDR3: CASSNRGSGGYTF
J: TRBJ1-2
D: TRBD1
V: TRBV7-2
size: .

DNA: TGCGCCAGCAGGGACAATGATGAAAAACTGTTTTTT
CDR3: CASRDNDEKLFF
J: TRBJ1-4
D: .
V: TRBV5-1
size: many

DNA: TGTGCCATCTCATGGACAGGGGTGCGGGCCACTGAAGCTTTCTTT
CDR3: CAISWTGVRATEAFF
J: TRBJ1-1
D: TRBD1
V: TRBV10-3
size: few

DNA: TGCAGTGCTAGAGACCGGGACACTTCCGGGGACGATGGCTACACCTTC
CDR3: CSARDRDTSGDDGYTF
J: TRBJ1-2
D: .
V: TRBV20-1
size: many

DNA: TGTGCCAGCAGTTTGGCGCAGGGTCGCTCACCCCTCCACTTT
CDR3: CASSLAQGRSPLHF
J: TRBJ1-6
D: .
V: TRBV12-3/TRBV12-4
size: many

DNA: TGTGCCAGCAGTCGCCGGGACAGGGGGCATGGCTACACCTTC
CDR3: CASSRRDRGHGYTF
J: TRBJ1-2
D: TRBD1
V: TRBV12-3/TRBV12-4
size: .

DNA: TGTGCCAGCAGCCAAAACCTATACGAGCAGTACTTC
CDR3: CASSQNLYEQYF
J: TRBJ2-7
D: .
V: TRBV7-2
size: few

DNA: TGTGCCAGCAGCGCGGACAGGGGCGGCTCTGGAAACACCTTC
CDR3: CASSADRGGSGNTF
J: TRBJ1-2
D: TRBD1
V: TRBV7-2
size: once

DNA: TGTGCCATCAGTGAGTCGGCGGGTTACGAGCAGTACTTC
CDR3: CAISESAGYEQYF
J: TRBJ2-7
D: .
V: TRBV10-3
size: .

DNA: TGTGCCTGGAGTGTAGCAGGGCCCGGAAACACCATATATTTT
CDR3: CAWSVAGPGNTIYF
J: TRBJ1-3
D: .
V: TRBV30
size: many

DNA: TGCAGTGCTAGAAAGCGGGAGGGACGAAGATACGAGCAGTACTTC
CDR3: CSARKREGRRYEQYF
J: TRBJ2-7
D: TRBD2
V: TRBV20-1
size: few

DNA: TGTGCCAGCACCGGACAGGGAAGTCAGCCCCAGCATTTT
CDR3: CASTGQGSQPQHF
J: TRBJ1-5
D: TRBD1
V: TRBV12-3/TRBV12-4
size: .

DNA: TGTGCCAGCAGTTACGAGCGCGCCAGCTCCTACGAGCAGTACTTC
CDR3: CASSYERASSYEQYF
J: TRBJ2-7
D: .
V: TRBV6-5
size: once

DNA: TGTGCCAGCAGTACCAGTGAAGCTTTCTTT
CDR3: CASSTSEAFF
J: TRBJ1-1
D: .
V: TRBV6-6
size: many

DNA: TGCAGTGCTAGGTCCGGGTTTCTCTACGAGCAGTACTTC
CDR3: CSARSGFLYEQYF
J: TRBJ2-7
D: .
V: TRBV20-1
size: many

DNA: TGTGCCAGCAGTGAACCGGGACTAGGCACCTACGAGCAGTACTTC
CDR3: CASSEPGLGTYEQYF
J: TRBJ2-7
D: TRBD2
V: TRBV25-1
size: .

DNA: TGTGCCAGCTCAGAACTTCGGGAATCACCCCTCCACTTT
CDR3: CASSELRESPLHF
J: TRBJ1-6
D: .
V: TRBV2
size: .

DNA: TGTGCCAGCAGTTACGACGCAGGGGTAAGCTCCTACGAGCAGTACTTC
CDR3: CASSYDAGVSSYEQYF
J: TRBJ2-7
D: .
V: TRBV6-6
size: .

DNA: TGTGCCAGCAGCTTAGCGGGAGCGGGGGAGACCGGGGAGCTGTTTTTT
CDR3: CASSLAGAGETGELFF
J: TRBJ2-2
D: TRBD2
V: TRBV7-3
size: .

DNA: TGTGCCATCAGTGGGTCCATGACTACAGGGGCTAACTATGGCTACACCTTC
CDR3: CAISGSMTTGANYGYTF
J: TRBJ1-2
D: TRBD1
V: TRBV10-3
size: few

DNA: TGCAGTGCTGCCGGGGGACACCAAGAGACCCAGTACTTC
CDR3: CSAAGGHQETQYF
J: TRBJ2-5
D: .
V: TRBV20-1
size: many

DNA: TGCAGTGCTACCCGGGACTCCCGCGACCTGCGCCAAGAGACCCAGTACTTC
CDR3: CSATRDSRDLRQETQYF
J: TRBJ2-5
D: .
V: TRBV20-1
size: few

DNA: TGTGCCAGTGCGCGGACAGACCGGGGCTACACCTTC
CDR3: CASARTDRGYTF
J: TRBJ1-2
D: .
V: TRBV2
size: .

DNA: TGTGCCAGCAGTGAACCTTGGGCAACTGAAAAACTGTTTTTT
CDR3: CASSEPWATEKLFF
J: TRBJ1-4
D: .
V: TRBV2
size: .

DNA: TGCGCCAGCAGCTCTCGGGGAGTAGCGGGAGAGGAGCAGTACTTC
CDR3: CASSSRGVAGEEQYF
J: TRBJ2-7
D: TRBD2
V: TRBV5-1
size: many

DNA: TGTGCCAGCAGCTTACACGACAGGGGCAATGGCTACACCTTC
CDR3: CASSLHDRGNGYTF
J: TRBJ1-2
D: TRBD1
V: TRBV11-2
size: .

DNA: TGTGCCAGCAGCTTTGGACCCAGGGCTAACTATGGCTACACCTTC
CDR3: CASSFGPRANYGYTF
J: TRBJ1-2
D: .
V: TRBV11-2
size: many

DNA: TGTGCCAGCAGCCAAGGTCCGGGAGGGCCATTCGAGCAGTACTTC
CDR3: CASSQGPGGPFEQYF
J: TRBJ2-7
D: TRBD2
V: TRBV7-8
size: .

DNA: TGTGCCAGCAGCTTACCCTTGGGGGGGAACACTGAAGCTTTCTTT
CDR3: CASSLPLGGNTEAFF
J: TRBJ1-1
D: .
V: TRBV5-4
size: many

DNA: TGTGCCAGCAGTCAAAGGGGACTAGCCGACTTC
CDR3: CASSQRGLADF
J: TRBJ2-7
D: TRBD2
V: TRBV7-9
size: .

DNA: TGTGCCAGCTCACCCTGGGCTACGAGCTCCTACGAGCAGTACTTC
CDR3: CASSPWATSSYEQYF
J: TRBJ2-7
D: .
V: TRBV18
size: once

DNA: TGTGCCATCAGTGAAAGGGGGGGAAGCAAGCCCCAGCATTTT
CDR3: CAISERGGSKPQHF
J: TRBJ1-5
D: .
V: TRBV10-3
size: many

DNA: TGCAGCGTTCTTGACAGGGGGCGGGTTAGTGGCTACACCTTC
CDR3: CSVLDRGRVSGYTF
J: TRBJ1-2
D: TRBD1
V: TRBV29-1
size: .

DNA: TGTGCCACCAGCACCGAGACAGACGGCTTCTATGGCTACACCTTC
CDR3: CATSTETDGFYGYTF
J: TRBJ1-2
D: .
V: TRBV15
size: .

DNA: TGCAGCGTTGCTAACGGACAGCCCTACACTGAAGCTTTCTTT
CDR3: CSVANGQPYTEAFF
J: TRBJ1-1
D: .
V: TRBV29-1
size: many

DNA: TGTGCCACCAGCAGAGGGGGACTAGCGGGCGAGCAGTACTTC
CDR3: CATSRGGLAGEQYF
J: TRBJ2-7
D: TRBD2
V: TRBV15
size: .

DNA: TGTGCCCTACGGGCCGAGAACTCCTACGAGCAGTACTTC
CDR3: CALRAENSYEQYF
J: TRBJ2-7
D: .
V: TRBV11-2
size: .

DNA: TGTGCCAGCAGTGAAGCGCTTAGGGGGACAGGACCTTATGGCTACACCTTC
CDR3: CASSEALRGTGPYGYTF
J: TRBJ1-2
D: TRBD1
V: TRBV2
size: many

DNA: TGTGCCATCAGTGACCTCGGGGGTAGAAACTTCGAGCAGTACTTC
CDR3: CAISDLGGRNFEQYF
J: TRBJ2-7
D: .
V: TRBV10-3
size: few

DNA: TGTGCCAGCAGTGACCTATCGGGACTAGCGGGAGAGACCCAGTACTTC
CDR3: CASSDLSGLAGETQYF
J: TRBJ2-5
D: TRBD2
V: TRBV6-1
size: many

DNA: TGCGCCAGCAGCCAAGATGCAAGCGGGAGTTGGGAGACCCAGTACTTC
CDR3: CASSQDASGSWETQYF
J: TRBJ2-5
D: TRBD2
V: TRBV4-1
size: many

DNA: TGTGCCACCAGTGATGACAGTACCTATGGCTACACCTTC
CDR3: CATSDDSTYGYTF
J: TRBJ1-2
D: .
V: TRBV24-1
size: few

DNA: TGCAGCGTTTCCCTGCTAGCGGGGGGGAAAGAGACCCAGTACTTC
CDR3: CSVSLLAGGKETQYF
J: TRBJ2-5
D: TRBD2
V: TRBV29-1
size: .

DNA: TGTGCCAGCAGCCTATTGTCTGGGGCCAACGTCCTGACTTTC
CDR3: CASSLLSGANVLTF
J: TRBJ2-6
D: .
V: TRBV28
size: many

DNA: TGTGCCAGCAGCCCCCGCGGGGAATCGGAAAAACTGTTTTTT
CDR3: CASSPRGESEKLFF
J: TRBJ1-4
D: .
V: TRBV7-9
size: few